This T cell receptor (beta chain) was recorded in a study of regulatory dendritic cells for organ transplantation. Regarding the study as a whole: Regulatory dendritic cells appeared to expand memory CD8+ clones less than mature ones.

Germline V gene lookup returns CDR1 MNHEY and CDR2 SMNVEV (reference sequence). The V gene end was trimmed by 3 bases and the J gene end by 7 bases; junction bases not matched to a gene: 10. This CDR3 has 16 residues. Sorted T cells were CFSE-labeled and cultured 5 days with allogeneic regulatory or mature dendritic cells at 1:10. Profiling relied on immunoSEQ multiplex PCR, and the TCRdb table lists in-frame clones only, not all of them. Among 20,000 or so clones listed, more than 60% were seen once. Points on this clone: Its antigen is undetermined.

The sequence was collected from a human donor in good health. This chain uses TRBV27 with TRBJ2-7; TRBD2 matches 12 bases. Sequenced sample: memory CD4+ T cells from blood cultured with regulatory dendritic cells. Subset: CD45RO+ memory T cells. This CDR3 is CASSFVSSGRAREQYF. The CDR3, as DNA: TGTGCCAGCAGTTTTGTGTCTAGCGGGAGGGCTAGAGAGCAGTACTTC.